This passage covers 9 T cell receptor beta chains from one sample sequenced in a study of blood T cell repertoires in COVID-19. Profiled with immunoSEQ multiplex PCR; TCRdb holds only in-frame clones, not every one. The sample lists 200,000 or so clones, 88% occurring once. The specimen sequenced was peripheral blood. The receptors stem from an older woman with acute or convalescent COVID-19.

This clone appeared once. V and J are TRBV5-1 and TRBJ1-2, with TRBD1 as a possible D gene (6 bases). This CDR3 is built from 15 residues. V was clipped by 0 bases and J by 10 bases, with 19 bases between them. CDR1 is SGHRS and CDR2 is YFSETQ in the germline V gene. The chain's CDR3 is CASSLAGQIPNDYTF. CDR3 DNA sequence: TGCGCCAGCAGCTTGGCCGGACAGATCCCGAATGACTACACCTTC.

This chain joins TRBV6-4 and TRBJ1-5; 7 nucleotides line up with TRBD1. The junction had 3 bases not matched to a gene; V was cut back by 5 bases and J by 5 bases. This CDR3 comprises 13 residues. The germline gives CDR1 MRHNA, CDR2 SNTAGT. The DNA for the CDR3 is TGTGCCAGCAGTCTAGACAGGGATCAGCCCCAGCATTTT. Translating it yields CASSLDRDQPQHF.

This rearrangement joins TRBV6-5 to TRBJ1-4; TRBD1 is a possible D gene (5 bases). Trimming removed 5 bases at V and 8 bases at J, with 18 bases between. The CDR3 extends over 15 amino acids. Germline V CDR1 and CDR2: MNHEY, SVGAGI. Here the CDR3 DNA reads TGTGCCAGCAGTCGAAACCGGGCCAAGGGGGAAAAACTGTTTTTT. It is translated as CASSRNRAKGEKLFF.

Here the CDR3 reads CASSLAGSTGVGSYNEQFF. CDR3 nucleotides: TGTGCCAGCAGCTTAGCGGGGTCTACAGGGGTGGGCTCCTACAATGAGCAGTTCTTC. This chain uses TRBV7-2 with TRBJ2-1, with 7 bases lining up with TRBD1. The CDR3 has 19 residues. CDR1 and CDR2 (germline): SGHTA, FQGNSA. The ends lost 0 bases at V and 0 bases at J; junction bases unmatched: 11.

This CDR3 reads CASSPQGMVLFF. CDR3 sequence (DNA): TGTGCCAGCTCACCACAGGGGATGGTACTGTTTTTT. This rearrangement joins TRBV18 to TRBJ1-4, with D possibly matching TRBD1 (5 bases). Germline lookup yields CDR1 KGHSH and CDR2 LQKENI. The V and J ends lost 1 base and 13 bases respectively, with 10 bases between them. The CDR3 is 12 residues long.

This rearrangement joins TRBV20-1 to TRBJ2-1; 11 nucleotides align to TRBD2. The CDR3 contains 15 residues. Trimming at V came to 3 bases and at J to 4 bases, leaving 5 bases not matched to a gene. Per the germline V gene, CDR1 is DFQATT and CDR2 is SNEGSKA (reference sequence). The CDR3 region is CSASRLAGRYNEQFF. Here the CDR3 DNA reads TGCAGTGCTAGTAGACTAGCGGGGAGGTACAATGAGCAGTTCTTC.

This chain uses TRBV27 with TRBJ2-7; 12 nucleotides line up with TRBD1. The junction had 7 bases not matched to a gene; V was cut back by 5 bases and J by 2 bases. The CDR3 sequence is 16 residues long. Germline V CDR1 and CDR2: MNHEY, SMNVEV (reference sequence). In nucleotides, the CDR3 is TGTGCCAGCAGTGAGCGGGACAGGGGGCCAGCCTACGAGCAGTACTTC. Translating gives CASSERDRGPAYEQYF.

This clone was observed at least ten times. The chain links TRBV29-1 to TRBJ2-7; D possibly corresponds to TRBD2 (6 bases). The CDR3 has 14 residues. V was clipped by 4 bases and J by 2 bases, with 15 bases between them. The germline V gene encodes CDR1 SQVTM and CDR2 ANQGSEA. The CDR3 nucleotides are TGCAGCGTTGTCTTTCGGGAGTTTACCTACGAGCAGTACTTC. Translating it yields CSVVFREFTYEQYF.

The chain has TRBV30 and TRBJ2-7; TRBD2 aligns across 13 bases. The CDR3 has 12 amino acids. Germline CDR1 and CDR2: GTSNPN and SVGIG (reference sequence). Unmatched junction bases numbered 2, after V lost 3 bases and J lost 9 bases. CDR3: CAWRTSGGVQYF. The DNA of the CDR3 is TGTGCCTGGAGAACTAGCGGGGGGGTGCAGTACTTC.